This T cell receptor (beta chain) was sequenced for a study of T cells in Graves' hyperthyroidism and ophthalmopathy. Clinical symptoms, serum thyroxine and TRAb, thyroid ultrasound and orbital computed tomography were used for the diagnoses. This CDR3 comprises 14 residues. From germline, CDR1 is LNHNV and CDR2 YYDKDF (reference sequence). V shed 4 bases, J shed 2 bases, and the junction held 5 bases outside the gene matches. TCR beta CDR3 regions were amplified from RNA. A first-round RT-PCR of the TCR CDR3 used the HTBI primer set. MiXCR, run by TCRdb on the multiplex PCR reads, gives a single entry per CDR3 protein. There are 650,000 to 800,000 distinct CDR3 sequences in the sample; 45% occur only once, and approximately 7.2% lies in the top ten.

This sequence was found in an adult man with Graves' disease, either hyperthyroidism or ophthalmopathy (not recorded which). The chain is built from TRBV15 and TRBJ2-7, with 7 bases matching TRBD1. The source material was peripheral blood or thyroid tissue (not recorded which). CDR3 bases: TGTGCCACCAGCATAGACAGGGACGCCTACGAGCAGTACTTC. Its protein product is CATSIDRDAYEQYF.